The 8 T cell receptor beta chains below come from one sample, sequenced in a study of brain T cells in children with intractable seizures (dated by TCRdb to the early 2020s). Library prep was done by the immunoSEQ multiplex PCR assay. The table comes from immuneACCESS by way of TCRdb, which keeps in-frame sequences with V and J called. Part of the clones is missing from these tables; in studies checked, under half for an unresolved V gene and the rest for unknown reasons. The sample yields 110,000 or so clones; 94% were counted once. The top ten clonotypes cover 3.8% of the sample. Sample time point, as interpreted from the label and publication: resected brain tissue, or blood drawn just prior to surgery. This material consisted of peripheral blood, taken at surgery. The receptors were sampled from a boy younger than two with hemimegalencephaly and intractable seizures.

The CDR3 nucleotides read TGTGCCAGCGGCGGGAGCTTAAAAGCCTACAATGAGCAGTTCTTC. The encoded protein is CASGGSLKAYNEQFF. The chain links TRBV6-5 to TRBJ2-1, with TRBD2 matching 7 bases. This CDR3 has 15 amino acids. The V segment lost 8 bases and the J segment 2 bases; nucleotides outside the gene matches: 9. From germline, CDR1 is MNHEY and CDR2 SVGAGI.

The chain combines TRBV2 with TRBJ2-7; D not resolved. Trimming removed 8 bases at V and 3 bases at J, with 5 bases between. Germline CDR1 SNHLY, CDR2 FYNNEI. The CDR3 extends over 10 amino acids. Here the CDR3 reads CASGDYEQYF. DNA for the CDR3: TGTGCCAGCGGGGACTACGAGCAGTACTTC.

The rearrangement links TRBV19 to TRBJ2-1, with TRBD2 identical over 10 bases. The CDR3 loop spans 13 amino acids. V lost 4 bases and J lost 10; bases outside the gene matches: 4. CDR1 is LNHDA and CDR2 is SQIVND in the germline V gene (reference sequence). The DNA of the CDR3 is TGTGCCAGTAGTACTAGCGGGAGTTTAGAGCAGTTCTTC. Translation: CASSTSGSLEQFF.

Only one count was recorded for this clone. The chain recombines TRBV2 with TRBJ2-7, with D tentatively TRBD1 or TRBD2 (7 bases each). The V end was cut by 4 bases, the J end by 7 bases, with 23 bases between. The germline CDR1 and CDR2 sequences are SNHLY and FYNNEI. The CDR3 runs 16 residues. The DNA for the CDR3 is TGTGCCAGCAGTGCTGCACAGGGGAGCGGGATAAGGGAGCAGTACTTC. Protein product: CASSAAQGSGIREQYF.

The chain has TRBV9 and TRBJ2-2, with 9 bases identical to TRBD2. The CDR3 covers 17 residues. CDR1 SGDLS and CDR2 YYNGEE come from the germline V gene. Germline trimming cut 0 bases from V and 4 bases from J; bases unmatched to any gene: 7. CDR3 amino acids: CASSVVAGGPGTGELFF. The CDR3 region has the DNA TGTGCCAGCAGCGTAGTTGCGGGAGGGCCCGGCACCGGGGAGCTGTTTTTT. The full variable domain, in which reference TRBV9 and TRBJ2-2 provide the parts outside the CDR3, is DSGVTQTPKHLITATGQRVTLRCSPRSGDLSVYWYQQSLDQGLQFLIQYYNGEERAKGNILERFSAQQFPDLHSELNLSSLELGDSALYFCASSVVAGGPGTGELFFGEGSRLTVL.

The CDR3 here is CASSPGQLYGYTF. The CDR3 coding sequence is TGTGCCAGCAGCCCGGGACAGCTCTATGGCTACACCTTC. V usage is TRBV3-1 (or the pseudogene TRBV3-2) and J usage is TRBJ1-2; TRBD1 aligns across 7 bases. The V segment lost 4 bases and the J segment 4 bases; nucleotides outside the gene matches: 3. From germline, CDR1 is LGHDT and CDR2 YNNKEL (reference sequence). The CDR3 runs to 13 residues.

This chain joins TRBV7-9 and TRBJ2-3, with D perhaps TRBD1 (5 bases). Deletions cut 1 base from V and 6 bases from J, with 5 bases between. The length of the CDR3 is 12 residues. CDR1 and CDR2 from the germline V gene are SEHNR and FQNEAQ (reference sequence). The CDR3 DNA reads TGTGCCAGCAGCTTAGAGGGGGATACGCAGTATTTT. Translated: CASSLEGDTQYF.

This clone was observed once. This chain links TRBV3-1 (or the pseudogene TRBV3-2) with TRBJ2-7; 9 bases match TRBD2. The CDR3 runs 21 residues. Looked up from germline, CDR1 is LGHDT and CDR2 is YNNKEL (reference sequence). Unmatched junction bases numbered 20, after V lost 0 bases and J lost 2 bases. CDR3 region: CASSQDAVTSLAGPLTYEQYF. CDR3 DNA: TGTGCCAGCAGCCAAGATGCCGTTACAAGTCTAGCGGGACCCCTCACCTACGAGCAGTACTTC.